This TCR beta chain was captured in a study of CXCR3-negative and CXCR3-positive naive CD8 T cells. The authors prepared UMI-labeled TRB cDNA libraries by 5' RACE. No DNA is given; TCRdb re-called the 5' RACE reads and lists each CDR3 protein once. The table lists some 130,000 distinct CDR3 sequences. This CDR3 is built from 13 residues. Germline V lookup: CDR1 LNHNV, CDR2 YYDKDF (reference sequence). Sorting was done in triplicate for each CD8+ T cell subset (300,000 cells each). J is TRBJ1-6 and V is TRBV15; TCRdb selects TRBD1, and the lack of DNA leaves this call unchecked. The sequenced sample was naive CXCR3- CD8+ T cells from blood. Subset specified: CD45RO-CCR7+CD27+CD95- naive CD8+ T cells lacking CXCR3 (TNR3-). This TCR was sampled from a human donor in good health. Some clones in this sample may be carry-over from other donors' samples. The CDR3: CATTDRGASPLHF. Drawing the rest from reference TRBV15 and TRBJ1-6, the complete variable domain is DAMVIQNPRYQVTQFGKPVTLSCSQTLNHNVMYWYQQKSSQAPKLLFHYYDKDFNNEADTPDNFQSRRPNTSFCFLDIRSPGLGDTAMYLCATTDRGASPLHFGNGTRLTVT.